The 18 T cell receptor beta chains below all came from one sample that was sequenced in a study of T cell responses to AZD1222 COVID-19 vaccine. Measured with immunoSEQ multiplex PCR; TCRdb has only the in-frame clones, and not every one. The top ten clones hold around 2.1% of a sample with under 150,000 clones, approximately 91% of them seen once. The sequenced sample was peripheral blood, obtained 28 days after the second AZD1222 dose. The receptor source for this set is an adult who received the AZD1222 COVID-19 vaccine.

The chain couples TRBV19 to TRBJ2-7; no definite D call. V lost 3 bases, J lost 2 bases, and 14 bases lay in between. Germline loops: CDR1 LNHDA, CDR2 SQIVND (reference sequence). The CDR3 spans 15 residues. The CDR3 loop is CASSMEAGTTYEQYF. Here the CDR3 DNA reads TGTGCCAGTAGTATGGAAGCCGGCACAACCTACGAGCAGTACTTC.

V gene TRBV4-1 combines with J gene TRBJ1-4; D is unclear. The CDR3 totals 11 residues. Deletions cut 5 bases from V and 8 bases from J, with 6 bases between. Germline values: CDR1 MGHRA, CDR2 YSYEKL. For the CDR3, the DNA is TGCGCCAGCAGCGGAGGGGAAAAACTGTTTTTT. Protein: CASSGGEKLFF.

The gene calls are TRBV18 and TRBJ1-2; D might be TRBD1 (6 bases). The V gene lost 4 bases and the J gene lost 4 bases, with 13 bases spanning the gap. The CDR3 contains 14 residues. CDR1 and CDR2 from the germline V gene are KGHSH and LQKENI. This chain's CDR3 is CASSQEGDLYGYTF. DNA of the CDR3: TGTGCCAGCTCACAAGAGGGGGATCTCTATGGCTACACCTTC.

The rearrangement uses TRBV4-2 and TRBJ2-3, with TRBD2 matching 12 bases. The trim removed 0 bases at V and 2 bases at J, leaving 15 bases unmatched. Germline values: CDR1 LGHNA, CDR2 YNFKEQ. This CDR3 region has 21 residues. This chain's CDR3 is CASSQELVGRTSGVYTDTQYF. For the CDR3, the DNA is TGTGCCAGCAGCCAAGAGTTGGTCGGTCGGACTAGCGGGGTTTACACAGATACGCAGTATTTT.

The chain employs TRBV11-2 and TRBJ1-2; 9 bases align to TRBD1. The CDR3 contains 13 residues. The germline V gene has CDR1 SGHAT and CDR2 FQNNGV. The ends lost 5 bases at V and 6 bases at J; junction bases unmatched: 4. The CDR3 sequence is CASSRDRVHGYTF. In DNA, the CDR3 is TGTGCCAGCAGCCGGGACAGGGTTCATGGCTACACCTTC.

This chain joins TRBV18 and TRBJ1-3; 8 bases line up with TRBD1. Trimming took 1 base from V and 0 from J; bases not matched to a gene: 5. Germline V gene data show CDR1 as KGHSH and CDR2 as LQKENI. The CDR3 spans 17 residues. The CDR3 region is CASSPRTGQSSGNTIYF. The CDR3 DNA reads as TGTGCCAGCTCACCACGGACAGGGCAGAGCTCTGGAAACACCATATATTTT.

The rearrangement joins TRBV6-5 to TRBJ1-1; tentatively, D is TRBD1 (6 bases). The CDR3 is made up of 15 amino acids. Germline-derived CDR1 and CDR2 are MNHEY and SVGAGI. The V and J ends lost 2 bases and 5 bases respectively, with 15 bases between them. In DNA, the CDR3 is TGTGCCAGCAGTTACGAGGGGGGAGGAAAAACTGAAGCTTTCTTT. Protein: CASSYEGGGKTEAFF.

This clone appeared once. The chain has TRBV15 and TRBJ1-5; D not certain. Trimming stripped 0 bases from V and 7 bases from J, with 7 bases between. The CDR3 sequence is 13 residues long. Germline CDR1 reads LNHNV; CDR2 reads YYDKDF (reference sequence). This CDR3 reads CATSRDVTQPQHF. In DNA, the CDR3 is TGTGCCACCAGCAGAGATGTGACACAGCCCCAGCATTTT.

The J gene is TRBJ1-2, the V gene TRBV7-8, with D hard to call. This CDR3 is built from 17 residues. Germline CDR1 and CDR2: SGHVS and FQNEAQ. V was cut by 3 bases and J by 2 bases, with 19 bases left in between. The DNA for the CDR3 is TGTGCCAGCAGCTTTGGGTCGCCACTAGACCCCAACTATGGCTACACCTTC. Translation gives CASSFGSPLDPNYGYTF.

V and J are TRBV5-1 and TRBJ1-1; TRBD1 is a possible D gene (6 bases). Trimming shortened V by 7 bases and J by 1 base, and 17 bases separated the two germline ends. The CDR3 is 15 amino acids. The germline CDR1 and CDR2 sequences are SGHRS and YFSETQ. CDR3 protein: CASAPVGHWNTEAFF. The CDR3 nucleotides are TGCGCCAGCGCCCCAGTGGGACACTGGAACACTGAAGCTTTCTTT.

The genes are TRBV2 and TRBJ2-1; 9 positions agree with TRBD1. CDR3 length equals 16 residues. CDR1 and CDR2 from the germline V gene are SNHLY and FYNNEI. The J segment lost 2 bases and the V segment lost 8 bases, leaving 10 bases of the junction unmatched. In DNA form, the CDR3 reads TGTGCCAGCGTCAGGGGAGACAGGGGGACCTACAATGAGCAGTTCTTC. It encodes CASVRGDRGTYNEQFF. The full variable domain, in which reference TRBV2 and TRBJ2-1 provide the parts outside the CDR3, is EPEVTQTPSHQVTQMGQEVILRCVPISNHLYFYWYRQILGQKVEFLVSFYNNEISEKSEIFDDQFSVERPDGSNFTLKIRSTKLEDSAMYFCASVRGDRGTYNEQFFGPGTRLTVL.

The rearrangement links TRBV3-1 (or the pseudogene TRBV3-2) to TRBJ1-6; possible D gene TRBD1, 5 bases. V was cut by 6 bases and J by 10 bases, with 22 bases left in between. This CDR3 has 16 residues. Germline CDR1 reads LGHDT; CDR2 reads YNNKEL (reference sequence). The CDR3 DNA sequence: TGTGCCAGCAGACAATACGGAATGCAGGGCGGATCACCCCTCCACTTT. Translation gives CASRQYGMQGGSPLHF.

This clone was counted once. This chain joins TRBV7-2 and TRBJ1-6; TRBD1 might be the D (6 bases). The germline V and J ends were trimmed by 5 bases and 0 bases, with 11 bases remaining between them. CDR1 and CDR2 (germline): SGHTA, FQGNSA. This CDR3 contains 16 residues. CDR3 amino acids: CASSATGYSYNSPLHF. CDR3 in DNA: TGTGCCAGCAGCGCCACAGGGTACTCCTATAATTCACCCCTCCACTTT.

This sequence joins TRBV19 and TRBJ2-1; TRBD2 matches at 13 bases. Germline CDR1 reads LNHDA; CDR2 reads SQIVND (reference sequence). V dropped 8 bases and J dropped 8; count of bases not matched to a gene: 3. This CDR3 has 13 residues. CDR3 region: CASRTSGSYEQFF. DNA of the CDR3: TGTGCCAGTCGGACTAGCGGGAGCTATGAGCAGTTCTTC.

V is TRBV12-2 and J is TRBJ2-1; the DNA was not compared with TRBD1, the D call given in the table. TRBV12-2 is described as a pseudogene. CDR3 size: 14 residues. CDR3 region: CASRRDRQMNEQFF. DNA of the CDR3: TGTGCAAGTCGTAGGGACAGACAAATGAATGAGCAGTTCTTC.

The chain has TRBV12-3 or TRBV12-4 and TRBJ2-5; D is unclear. The CDR3 contains 13 residues. Trimming took off 1 base at V and 5 bases at J, with 8 bases between the two ends. The CDR3 sequence: CASSLVSRETQYF. CDR3 nucleotide sequence: TGTGCCAGCAGTTTAGTCAGTAGGGAGACCCAGTACTTC.

V gene TRBV19 combines with J gene TRBJ1-1; D may be TRBD1 (5 bases). The CDR3 length is 15 residues. V lost 6 bases, J lost 4 bases, and 18 bases lay in between. The germline V gene has CDR1 LNHDA and CDR2 SQIVND (reference sequence). The CDR3 loop reads CASRVFRGAGTEAFF. Here the CDR3 DNA reads TGTGCCAGTAGGGTTTTTCGGGGCGCGGGCACTGAAGCTTTCTTT.

V usage is TRBV5-1 and J usage is TRBJ1-2; TRBD1 matches at 10 bases. Germline trimming cut 7 bases from V and 7 bases from J; bases unmatched to any gene: 19. There are 17 residues in the CDR3. Germline lookup yields CDR1 SGHRS and CDR2 YFSETQ. The CDR3 DNA sequence: TGCGCCAGCGCCCCCCTACCGGGACAGGGGATGGTTGGTGGCTACACCTTC. It specifies CASAPLPGQGMVGGYTF. Variable domain in full (rest from reference TRBV5-1 and TRBJ1-2): KAGVTQTPRYLIKTRGQQVTLSCSPISGHRSVSWYQQTPGQGLQFLFEYFSETQRNKGNFPGRFSGRQFSNSRSEMNVSTLELGDSALYLCASAPLPGQGMVGGYTFGSGTRLTVV.